These 21 T cell receptor beta chains share one sample of origin, sequenced in a study of blood T cells in healthy people across ages. Combining a sample-barcoded 5' primer with a J-beta primer mix, a second PCR ran for roughly 6 to 12 cycles. From the 5' RACE reads, TCRdb called clonotypes with MiXCR, one entry per CDR3 protein. The repertoire includes fewer than 1,000,000 distinct CDR3 sequences, around 43% of them detected once, and 15% to 25% sits in the top ten. Sequencing was performed on blood. These receptors originate from a man aged 60-69 years in good health.

This clonotype was detected only a few times. V gene TRBV7-2 combines with J gene TRBJ1-1, with D possibly being TRBD1 (6 bases). Germline-derived CDR1 and CDR2 are SGHTA and FQGNSA. CDR3 length equals 16 residues. Trimming took 5 bases from V and 0 from J, leaving 16 bases between them. In nucleotides, the CDR3 is TGTGCCAGCAGCAAGGACAGCAGTCTGCTGAACACTGAAGCTTTCTTT. This gives the protein CASSKDSSLLNTEAFF.

This clonotype was detected only a few times. The chain employs TRBV6-1 and TRBJ1-4; D gene ambiguous. In germline, CDR1 is MNHNS, CDR2 SASEGT. The germline V and J ends were trimmed by 3 bases and 2 bases, with 7 bases remaining between them. There are 14 residues in the CDR3. The CDR3 is CASSDVRTNEKLFF. The DNA for the CDR3 is TGTGCCAGCAGTGACGTTCGGACTAATGAAAAACTGTTTTTT.

The chain uses TRBV15 and TRBJ2-7; maybe TRBD1 (6 bases). Germline-derived CDR1 and CDR2 are LNHNV and YYDKDF (reference sequence). The CDR3 spans 14 residues. Trimming took 0 bases from V and 2 from J, leaving 8 bases between them. CDR3 in amino acids: CATSRDRQAYEQYF. In nucleotides, the CDR3 is TGTGCCACCAGCAGAGATAGACAGGCCTACGAGCAGTACTTC.

The genes are TRBV30 and TRBJ1-1, with TRBD1 identical over 7 bases. The CDR3 loop spans 13 amino acids. The V gene end was trimmed by 0 bases and the J gene end by 5 bases; junction bases not matched to a gene: 3. Germline CDR1 reads GTSNPN; CDR2 reads SVGIG (reference sequence). CDR3 region: CAWSVQQGTEAFF. The CDR3 DNA follows: TGTGCCTGGAGTGTACAACAGGGGACTGAAGCTTTCTTT.

V gene TRBV14 combines with J gene TRBJ2-3; 11 bases fit TRBD2. CDR3 size: 15 residues. V shed 8 bases and J 4 bases; nucleotides not matched to a gene: 8. Germline values: CDR1 SGHDN, CDR2 FVKESK. DNA for the CDR3: TGTGCCAGCGGACGACTAGCGGGGACGGCAGATACGCAGTATTTT. It is translated as CASGRLAGTADTQYF.

The chain uses TRBV12-3 or TRBV12-4 and TRBJ1-1; D uncertain. CDR3 length: 14 residues. Trimming took 8 bases from V and 1 from J, leaving 14 bases between them. The CDR3 DNA sequence: TGTGCCAGCGGAAAGACGACCGAGAACACTGAAGCTTTCTTT. Translation gives CASGKTTENTEAFF.

This clonotype showed up just a few times. J is TRBJ2-4 and V is TRBV5-1, with D possibly matching TRBD1 (6 bases). The J call may be mistaken, given a closer DNA end match to TRBJ2-7. Germline assignment: CDR1 SGHRS and CDR2 YFSETQ. This CDR3 spans 14 amino acids. The CDR3 DNA reads TGCGCCAGCAGCTTACCGGGACATCCGCCCGAGCAGTACTTC. Its translation: CASSLPGHPPEQYF.

This chain joins TRBV28 and TRBJ2-3, with 11 bases that match TRBD2. The CDR3 is made up of 18 amino acids. The J segment lost 0 bases and the V segment lost 5 bases, leaving 10 bases of the junction unmatched. Germline assignment: CDR1 MDHEN and CDR2 SYDVKM. The CDR3 DNA reads TGTGCCAGCAGTCCCGGAGTAGCGGGGGGGTCTAGCACAGATACGCAGTATTTT. It codes for CASSPGVAGGSSTDTQYF.

The chain joins TRBV5-5 to TRBJ1-1; possibly TRBD1 for D (5 bases). The ends were cut back, 4 bases at V and 0 bases at J, with 10 bases in the middle. The germline V gene encodes CDR1 SGHKS and CDR2 YYEKEE (reference sequence). This CDR3 is built from 14 residues. The CDR3 here is CASSVGTMNTEAFF. DNA for the CDR3: TGTGCCAGCAGCGTTGGGACCATGAACACTGAAGCTTTCTTT.

As regards this clonotype: Relative to the germline gene, one junction end is altered; a read error may explain this. The CDR3: CASKGGSVTSSLHF. The CDR3 DNA follows: TGTGCCAGCAAAGGGGGATCAGTCACTTCATCCCTCCACTTT. The chain couples TRBV19 to TRBJ1-6, with a weak D call TRBD1 (6 bases). The CDR3 runs 14 residues. Germline CDR1 is LNHDA and CDR2 is SQIVND (reference sequence). Complete variable domain (other parts from reference TRBV19 and TRBJ1-6): DGGITQSPKYLFRKEGQNVTLSCEQNLNHDAMYWYRQDPGQGLRLIYYSQIVNDFQKGDIAEGYSVSREKKESFPLTVTSAQKNPTAFYLCASKGGSVTSSLHFGNGTRLTVT.

This sequence joins TRBV7-3 and TRBJ2-7, with 11 bases that match TRBD2. Germline-derived CDR1 and CDR2 are SGHTA and FQGTGA. The V segment lost 5 bases and the J segment 1 base; nucleotides outside the gene matches: 4. This CDR3 has 15 residues. The CDR3 spells CASSVLAGGSYEQYF. Written as DNA, the CDR3 is TGTGCCAGCAGCGTGCTAGCGGGAGGTTCCTACGAGCAGTACTTC.

V is TRBV10-3 and J is TRBJ2-5; D ambiguous. Per germline, CDR1 ENHRY and CDR2 SYGVKD. The CDR3 runs to 15 residues. Trimming took off 0 bases at V and 2 bases at J, with 10 bases between the two ends. CDR3 region: CAISESDGYQETQYF. The CDR3 bases are TGTGCCATCAGTGAGTCCGACGGCTATCAAGAGACCCAGTACTTC.

Only a few counts were recorded for this clonotype. The rearrangement links TRBV7-6 to TRBJ2-3; a possible D gene is TRBD2 (7 bases). V lost 4 bases, J lost 0 bases, and 17 bases lay in between. This CDR3 is 17 amino acids long. The germline V gene encodes CDR1 SGHVS and CDR2 FNYEAQ. The CDR3 DNA reads as TGTGCCAGCAGCTGGGGGGGAGGCAGGGGCAGCACAGATACGCAGTATTTT. It encodes CASSWGGGRGSTDTQYF.

This clonotype was detected only once. The junction differs from germline at one of its ends, possibly a read error. The CDR3 region is CASSQDWTGASSPPHF. DNA for the CDR3: TGTGCCAGCAGCCAAGATTGGACAGGGGCCTCGTCACCCCCCCACTTT. This chain connects TRBV3-1 to TRBJ1-6, with 9 bases fitting TRBD1. Germline CDR1 reads LGHDT; CDR2 reads YNNKEL (reference sequence). This CDR3 has 16 amino acids. Full variable domain (remainder filled in from reference TRBV3-1 and TRBJ1-6): DTAVSQTPKYLVTQMGNDKSIKCEQNLGHDTMYWYKQDSKKFLKIMFSYNNKELIINETVPNRFSPKSPDKAHLNLHINSLELGDSAVYFCASSQDWTGASSPPHFGNGTRLTVT.

This chain joins TRBV20-1 and TRBJ2-3; TRBD2 aligns across 11 bases. Germline lookup yields CDR1 DFQATT and CDR2 SNEGSKA (reference sequence). The CDR3 is made up of 16 amino acids. V was clipped by 4 bases and J by 6 bases; unmatched bases: 12. The CDR3 sequence is CSATGLLAGAADTQYF. The CDR3, as DNA: TGCAGTGCTACCGGGCTACTAGCGGGGGCGGCGGATACGCAGTATTTT.

The V and J genes are TRBV29-1 and TRBJ2-1, with a weak D call TRBD1 (5 bases). V was pared by 7 bases and J by 8 bases, with 15 bases between. The CDR3 totals 12 residues. The germline CDR1 and CDR2 sequences are SQVTM and ANQGSEA. CDR3 sequence (DNA): TGCAGCGCAACGACAAGGGGCTATGAGCAGTTCTTC. As protein: CSATTRGYEQFF.

The V call is TRBV12-3 or TRBV12-4, the J call TRBJ2-5; the D gene could be TRBD1 or TRBD2 (5 bases each). With the DNA end fitting TRBJ2-7 better, the J assignment may be wrong. The CDR3 is made up of 13 amino acids. This chain's CDR3 is CASSLAPGGEQYF. In nucleotides, the CDR3 is TGTGCCAGCAGTTTAGCGCCTGGGGGCGAGCAGTACTTC.

This clonotype was observed a handful of times. The chain combines TRBV6-2 or TRBV6-3 with TRBJ2-1; TRBD1 aligns across 9 bases. With 5 bases clipped from V and 2 bases from J, the junction kept 4 bases outside the gene matches. The length of the CDR3 is 15 residues. Looked up from germline, CDR1 is MNHEY and CDR2 is SVGEGT. Here the CDR3 reads CASSQRQGAYNEQFF. The DNA of the CDR3 is TGTGCCAGCAGTCAAAGACAGGGGGCCTACAATGAGCAGTTCTTC.

V usage is TRBV5-1 and J usage is TRBJ2-5; 10 bases align to TRBD1. The tail of the sequence fits TRBJ2-7 better, so the J call may be wrong. The CDR3 consists of 15 residues. Germline lookup yields CDR1 SGHRS and CDR2 YFSETQ. As DNA, the CDR3 is TGCGCCAGCAGCATCCTGGGACAGGGGCTAAACGAGCAGTACTTC. Its translation: CASSILGQGLNEQYF.

Comment on this clonotype: A much larger clone lies a single base off, so this may be a read error. The V gene is TRBV20-1, the J gene TRBJ2-5; 9 bases are a match to TRBD2. This CDR3 has 11 amino acids. Germline-derived CDR1 and CDR2 are DFQATT and SNEGSKA (reference sequence). CDR3 in DNA: TGCAGCGGACTAGCGAGAAATGAGCGGTACTTC. Its protein product is CSGLARNERYF.

This clonotype was observed a handful of times. This chain uses TRBV6-2 or TRBV6-3 with TRBJ1-4, with a weak D call TRBD1 (5 bases). The CDR3 covers 15 residues. Trimming took 0 bases from V and 5 from J, leaving 10 bases between them. Per the germline V gene, CDR1 is MNHEY and CDR2 is SVGEGT. The CDR3 DNA reads as TGTGCCAGCAGTTACTCGACGGGGGACAATGAAAAACTGTTTTTT. It codes for CASSYSTGDNEKLFF.